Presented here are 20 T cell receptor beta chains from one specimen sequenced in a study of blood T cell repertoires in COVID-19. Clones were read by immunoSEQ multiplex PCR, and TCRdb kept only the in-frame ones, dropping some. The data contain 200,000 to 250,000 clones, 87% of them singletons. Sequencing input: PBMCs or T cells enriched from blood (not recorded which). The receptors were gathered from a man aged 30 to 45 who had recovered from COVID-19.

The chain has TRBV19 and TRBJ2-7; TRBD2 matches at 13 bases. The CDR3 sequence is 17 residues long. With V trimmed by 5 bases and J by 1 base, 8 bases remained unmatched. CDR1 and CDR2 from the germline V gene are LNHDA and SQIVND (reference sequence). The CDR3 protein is CASSRTSGGLLSYEQYF. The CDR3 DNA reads TGTGCCAGTAGTCGGACTAGCGGGGGCCTTTTATCCTACGAGCAGTACTTC.

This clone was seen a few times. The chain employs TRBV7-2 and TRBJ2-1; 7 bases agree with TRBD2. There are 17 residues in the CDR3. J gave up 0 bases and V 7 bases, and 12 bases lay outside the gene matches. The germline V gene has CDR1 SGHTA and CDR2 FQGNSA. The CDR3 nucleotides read TGTGCCAGCAACCACGGGGGAGGGAAGAGCTCCTACAATGAGCAGTTCTTC. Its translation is CASNHGGGKSSYNEQFF.

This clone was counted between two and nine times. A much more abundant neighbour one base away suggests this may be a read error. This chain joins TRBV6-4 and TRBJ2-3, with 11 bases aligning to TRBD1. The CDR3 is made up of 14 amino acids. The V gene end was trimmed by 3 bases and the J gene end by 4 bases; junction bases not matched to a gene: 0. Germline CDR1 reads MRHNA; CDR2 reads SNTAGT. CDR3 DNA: TGTGCCAGCAGTGAGGGACAGGGGGCAGATACGCAGTATTTT. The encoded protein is CASSEGQGADTQYF.

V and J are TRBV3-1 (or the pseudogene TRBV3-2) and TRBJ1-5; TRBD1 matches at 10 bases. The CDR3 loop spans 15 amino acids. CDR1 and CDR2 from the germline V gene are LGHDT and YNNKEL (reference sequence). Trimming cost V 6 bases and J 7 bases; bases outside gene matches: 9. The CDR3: CASRSSGTGDQPQHF. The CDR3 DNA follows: TGTGCCAGCAGATCATCCGGGACAGGGGACCAGCCCCAGCATTTT.

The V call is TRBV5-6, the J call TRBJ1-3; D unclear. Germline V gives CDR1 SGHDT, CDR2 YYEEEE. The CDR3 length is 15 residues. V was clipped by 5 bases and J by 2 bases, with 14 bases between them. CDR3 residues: CASRMGLFTGNTIYF. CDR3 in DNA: TGTGCCAGCAGGATGGGCCTTTTCACTGGAAACACCATATATTTT.

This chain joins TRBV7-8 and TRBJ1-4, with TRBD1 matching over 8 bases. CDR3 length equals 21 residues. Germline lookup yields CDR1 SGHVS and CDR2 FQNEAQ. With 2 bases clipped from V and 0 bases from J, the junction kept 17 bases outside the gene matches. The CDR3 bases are TGTGCCAGCAGCTTAATTGGGAGGGGCAGGGGGCCGAAAGCAACTAATGAAAAACTGTTTTTT. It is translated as CASSLIGRGRGPKATNEKLFF.

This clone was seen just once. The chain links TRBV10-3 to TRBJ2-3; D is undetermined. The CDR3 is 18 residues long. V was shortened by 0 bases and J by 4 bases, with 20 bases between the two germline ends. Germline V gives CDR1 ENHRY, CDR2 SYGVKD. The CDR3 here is CAISESILVNYPPDTQYF. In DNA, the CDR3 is TGTGCCATCAGTGAGTCGATCCTGGTGAACTACCCCCCAGATACGCAGTATTTT.

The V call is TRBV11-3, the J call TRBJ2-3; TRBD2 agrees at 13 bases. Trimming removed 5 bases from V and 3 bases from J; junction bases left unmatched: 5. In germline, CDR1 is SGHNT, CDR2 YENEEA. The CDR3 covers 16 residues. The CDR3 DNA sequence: TGTGCCAGCAGCGCCGGACTAGCGGGAGAAACAGATACGCAGTATTTT. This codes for CASSAGLAGETDTQYF.

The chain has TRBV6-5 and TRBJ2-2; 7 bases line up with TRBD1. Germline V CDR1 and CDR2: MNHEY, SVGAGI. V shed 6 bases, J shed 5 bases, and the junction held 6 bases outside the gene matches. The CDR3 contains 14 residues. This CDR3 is CASRPDRDTGELFF. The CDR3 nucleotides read TGTGCCAGCAGGCCAGACAGGGATACCGGGGAGCTGTTTTTT.

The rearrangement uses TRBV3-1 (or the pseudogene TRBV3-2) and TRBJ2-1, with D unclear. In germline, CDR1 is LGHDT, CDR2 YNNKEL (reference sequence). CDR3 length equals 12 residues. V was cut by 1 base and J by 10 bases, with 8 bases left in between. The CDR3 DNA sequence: TGTGCCAGCAGCCAAGTCTCGAGGGAGCAGTTCTTC. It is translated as CASSQVSREQFF.

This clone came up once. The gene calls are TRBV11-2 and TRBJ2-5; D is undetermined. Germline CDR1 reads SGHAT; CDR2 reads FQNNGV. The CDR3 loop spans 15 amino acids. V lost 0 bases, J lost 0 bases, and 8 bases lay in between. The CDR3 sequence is CASSLDPPYQETQYF. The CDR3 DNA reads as TGTGCCAGCAGCTTAGATCCCCCCTACCAAGAGACCCAGTACTTC. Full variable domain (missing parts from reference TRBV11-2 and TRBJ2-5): EAGVAQSPRYKIIEKRQSVAFWCNPISGHATLYWYQQILGQGPKLLIQFQNNGVVDDSQLPKDRFSAERLKGVDSTLKIQPAKLEDSAVYLCASSLDPPYQETQYFGPGTRLLVL.

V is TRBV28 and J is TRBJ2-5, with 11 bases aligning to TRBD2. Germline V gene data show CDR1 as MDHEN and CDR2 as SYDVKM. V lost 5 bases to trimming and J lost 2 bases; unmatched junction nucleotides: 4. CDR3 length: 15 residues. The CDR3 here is CASSGGTSGQETQYF. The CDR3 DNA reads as TGTGCCAGCAGTGGGGGGACTAGCGGTCAAGAGACCCAGTACTTC.

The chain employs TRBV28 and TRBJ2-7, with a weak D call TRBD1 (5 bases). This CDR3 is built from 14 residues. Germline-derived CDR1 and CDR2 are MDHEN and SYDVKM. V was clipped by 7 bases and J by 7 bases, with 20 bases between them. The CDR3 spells CASNPSEIYREQYF. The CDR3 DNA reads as TGTGCCAGCAACCCCTCTGAGATCTACAGGGAGCAGTACTTC.

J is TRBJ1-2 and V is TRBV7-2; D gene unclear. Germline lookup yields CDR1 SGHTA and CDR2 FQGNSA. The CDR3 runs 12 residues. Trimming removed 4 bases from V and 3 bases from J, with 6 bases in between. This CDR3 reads CASSSTYYGYTF. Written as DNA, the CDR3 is TGTGCCAGCAGCTCCACTTACTATGGCTACACCTTC.

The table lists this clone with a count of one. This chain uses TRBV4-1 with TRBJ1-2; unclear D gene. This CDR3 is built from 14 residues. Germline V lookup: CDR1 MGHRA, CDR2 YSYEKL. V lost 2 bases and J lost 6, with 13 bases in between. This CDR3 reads CASSQPSAPNGYTF. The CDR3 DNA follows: TGCGCCAGCAGCCAACCGAGTGCTCCGAATGGCTACACCTTC.

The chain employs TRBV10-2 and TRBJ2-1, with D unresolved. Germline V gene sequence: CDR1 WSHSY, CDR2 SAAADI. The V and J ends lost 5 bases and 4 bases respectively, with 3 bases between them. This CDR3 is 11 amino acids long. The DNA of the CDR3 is TGCGCCAGCAGTCCATACAATGAGCAGTTCTTC. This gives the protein CASSPYNEQFF.

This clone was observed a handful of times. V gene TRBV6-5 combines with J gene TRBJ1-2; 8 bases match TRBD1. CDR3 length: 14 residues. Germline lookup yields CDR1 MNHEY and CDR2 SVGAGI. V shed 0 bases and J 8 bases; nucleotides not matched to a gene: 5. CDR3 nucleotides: TGTGCCAGCAGTTACTCTTCGACAGGGGAAGGCTACACCTTC. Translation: CASSYSSTGEGYTF.

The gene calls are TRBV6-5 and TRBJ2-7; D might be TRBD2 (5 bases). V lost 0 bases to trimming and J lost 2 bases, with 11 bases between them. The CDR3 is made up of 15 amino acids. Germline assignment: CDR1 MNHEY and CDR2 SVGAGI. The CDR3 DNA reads TGTGCCAGCAGTTACTCGAGGGCCGGCACCTACGAGCAGTACTTC. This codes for CASSYSRAGTYEQYF.

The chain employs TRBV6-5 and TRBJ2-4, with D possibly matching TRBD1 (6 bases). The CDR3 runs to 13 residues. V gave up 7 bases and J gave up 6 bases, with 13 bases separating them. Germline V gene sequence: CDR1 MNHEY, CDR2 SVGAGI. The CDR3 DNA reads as TGTGCCAGCACCGAAATAGGGGGAAACATTCAGTACTTC. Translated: CASTEIGGNIQYF.

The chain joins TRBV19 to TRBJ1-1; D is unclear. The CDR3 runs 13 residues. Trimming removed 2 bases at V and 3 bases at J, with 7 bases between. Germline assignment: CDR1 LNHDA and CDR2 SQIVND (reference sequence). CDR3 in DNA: TGTGCCAGTAGTATAAGGGAGTACACTGAAGCTTTCTTT. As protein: CASSIREYTEAFF. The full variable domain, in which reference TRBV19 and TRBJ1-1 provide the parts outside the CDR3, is DGGITQSPKYLFRKEGQNVTLSCEQNLNHDAMYWYRQDPGQGLRLIYYSQIVNDFQKGDIAEGYSVSREKKESFPLTVTSAQKNPTAFYLCASSIREYTEAFFGQGTRLTVV.